Listed below are T cell receptor beta chains from one sample, sequenced in a study of T cells in Graves' hyperthyroidism and ophthalmopathy. TCRdb ran MiXCR on the multiplex PCR reads and lists one entry per CDR3 protein. Of about 340,000 distinct CDR3 sequences listed, over 20% were seen once; the top ten hold about 50%. What was sequenced was blood. All receptors derive from a woman between 45 and 65 years old with Graves' hyperthyroidism. Each CDR3 is given with its conserved first and last residue. A D gene is named only where the DNA matches it firmly. Rows may omit the clone size; those that give it use once, few, many or a size class.

cdr3_length,j_call,v_call,d_call,clone_size,cdr3_nt,cdr3_aa
14,TRBJ2-1,TRBV12-3/TRBV12-4,-,few,TGTGCCAGCAGCCAACACAGGGACTACAATGAGCAGTTCTTC,CASSQHRDYNEQFF
17,TRBJ1-1,TRBV12-3/TRBV12-4,-,-,TGTGCCAGCAGTTTACTGTCCAGGACTGAGTTCAACACTGAAGCTTTCTTT,CASSLLSRTEFNTEAFF
14,TRBJ1-2,TRBV5-5,-,few,TGTGCCAGCAGCCAACTGGGGGCGGCCTATGGCTACACCTTC,CASSQLGAAYGYTF
12,TRBJ1-2,TRBV20-1,-,many,TGCAGTGCTCCGGAAGGGGACTATGGCTACACCTTC,CSAPEGDYGYTF
13,TRBJ1-2,TRBV6-1,-,-,TGTGCCAGCACCAGGCTCAATAACTATGGCTACACCTTC,CASTRLNNYGYTF
13,TRBJ2-5,TRBV7-9,-,-,TGTGCCAGCAGACAAGGGGCGCAAGAGACCCAGTACTTC,CASRQGAQETQYF
15,TRBJ1-1,TRBV19,-,few,TGTGCCAGTAGTATAGATCTACAGGGCTACAGGTCAACTTTCTTT,CASSIDLQGYRSTFF
16,TRBJ2-1,TRBV3-1,-,-,TGTGCCAGCAGCCAAGATACGTGGGAGGTTTCCAATGAGCAGTTCTTC,CASSQDTWEVSNEQFF
13,TRBJ1-4,TRBV30,-,many,TGTGCCTGGCGACAGCCTGCTAATGAAAAACTGTTTTTT,CAWRQPANEKLFF
12,TRBJ2-1,TRBV7-2,-,-,TGTGCCAGCAGCTTTGAAGACAATGAGCAGTTCTTC,CASSFEDNEQFF
18,TRBJ1-1,TRBV5-1,TRBD1,many,TGCGCCAGCAGCTTGGCTCCCTCGACAGGGGGCTTGAACACTGAAGCTTTCTTT,CASSLAPSTGGLNTEAFF
12,TRBJ2-5,TRBV3-1,TRBD2,-,TGTGCCAGCAACTCCGGGACTAGCGGGACGTACTTC,CASNSGTSGTYF
13,TRBJ2-2,TRBV12-3/TRBV12-4,-,few,TGTGCCAGCACCCTAGGTGGGCCCGGGGAGCTGTTTTTT,CASTLGGPGELFF
14,TRBJ2-7,TRBV5-1,-,many,TGCGCCAGCAGCGCCGGAGGGACAGATCACGAGCAGTACTTC,CASSAGGTDHEQYF
15,TRBJ1-2,TRBV2,-,many,TGTGCCAGCAGTGAAGTTCGGAGTTTTAACTATGGCTACACCTTC,CASSEVRSFNYGYTF
17,TRBJ2-5,TRBV7-9,TRBD1,few,TGTGCCAGCAGCTTCCCACTAGGGACAGGGGGCGGAGAGACCCAGTACTTC,CASSFPLGTGGGETQYF
15,TRBJ2-3,TRBV3-1,TRBD2,many,TGTGCCAGCAGCCAACAGACTAGCGGGACAGATACGCAGTATTTT,CASSQQTSGTDTQYF
13,TRBJ2-7,TRBV20-1,-,-,TGCAGTGCTAGAGAGGGGCCGTCCTACGAGCAGTACTTC,CSAREGPSYEQYF
13,TRBJ2-5,TRBV7-2,-,many,TGTGCCAGCGTTAGGGGCCGAGGAGAGACCCAGTACTTC,CASVRGRGETQYF
12,TRBJ1-1,TRBV5-1,-,-,TGCGCCAGCAGCCTCTCCGACAGGGAAGCTTTCTTT,CASSLSDREAFF
13,TRBJ1-1,TRBV11-1,-,many,TGTGCCAGCAGCTTCAACACGAACACTGAAGCTTTCTTT,CASSFNTNTEAFF
14,TRBJ1-1,TRBV2,-,many,TGTGCCAGCAGTAGAACAGGGCAGAACACTGAAGCTTTCTTT,CASSRTGQNTEAFF
15,TRBJ2-5,TRBV11-2,-,few,TGTGCCAGCAGCTTAGCACAAGCGTACCAAGAGACCCAGTACTTC,CASSLAQAYQETQYF
15,TRBJ1-5,TRBV28,TRBD1,-,TGTGCCAGCATCGAAGGACAGGGCCTAAATCAGCCTCAGCATTTT,CASIEGQGLNQPQHF
14,TRBJ1-1,TRBV28,-,few,TGTGCCAGCAGTTCCGGACAGTTAAACACTGAAGCTTTCTTT,CASSSGQLNTEAFF
14,TRBJ1-5,TRBV2,TRBD1,many,TGTGCCAGCAGTACGGACAGGGGCGGCCAGCCCCAGCATTTT,CASSTDRGGQPQHF
17,TRBJ1-2,TRBV6-2/TRBV6-3,TRBD1,-,TGTGCCAGCAGTGACTACGGCCCAGGGGGCGGTTCAGATGGCTACACCTTC,CASSDYGPGGGSDGYTF
13,TRBJ1-2,TRBV19,-,-,TGTGCCAGTAGTATGCGGGTTGACTATGGCTACACCTTC,CASSMRVDYGYTF
17,TRBJ1-1,TRBV10-3,TRBD1,many,TGTGCCATCAGTGAGCGACAGGGTGCGTCCCGGAACACTGAAGCTTTCTTT,CAISERQGASRNTEAFF